The 17 T cell receptor beta chains in this list originate from one sample, sequenced in a study of T cell responses to AZD1222 COVID-19 vaccine. The table came from immunoSEQ multiplex PCR; TCRdb's copy has only in-frame clones and leaves some out. Among about 100,000 clones listed, around 90% were seen once. The sample was peripheral blood, taken 28 days after the second AZD1222 dose. Receptor source: an adult who received the AZD1222 COVID-19 vaccine.

The chain combines TRBV27 with TRBJ1-5; D remains ambiguous. The germline V gene has CDR1 MNHEY and CDR2 SMNVEV (reference sequence). V lost 10 bases and J lost 0, with 13 bases in between. CDR3 length: 14 residues. Here the CDR3 DNA reads TGTGCCACCCTTTCGGGTTATAGCAATCAGCCCCAGCATTTT. It yields the protein CATLSGYSNQPQHF.

The chain couples TRBV7-2 to TRBJ1-3, with 8 bases identical to TRBD1. In germline, CDR1 is SGHTA, CDR2 FQGNSA. V shed 0 bases and J 8 bases; nucleotides not matched to a gene: 6. CDR3 length: 15 amino acids. CDR3 coding DNA: TGTGCCAGCAGCTTAGCGACAGGGGTCGGGGACACCATATATTTT. Its translation is CASSLATGVGDTIYF.

This chain uses TRBV7-2 with TRBJ1-5, with a possible D match to TRBD1 (5 bases). The CDR3 contains 15 residues. The germline CDR1 and CDR2 sequences are SGHTA and FQGNSA. V was clipped by 1 base and J by 6 bases, with 13 bases between them. The CDR3 is CASSLVSGVSQPQHF. The CDR3 coding sequence is TGTGCCAGCAGCTTAGTCTCGGGGGTAAGTCAGCCCCAGCATTTT.

Turning to this clone: One end of the junction does not line up with germline, which may come from a read error. The gene calls are TRBV29-1 and TRBJ2-3; weak D call: TRBD2 (6 bases). The CDR3 totals 12 residues. The germline gives CDR1 SQVTM, CDR2 ANQGSEA. The CDR3 coding sequence is TGCAGCGTGGAAGGGAGGCCAGATACGCAGTATTTT. It encodes CSVEGRPDTQYF.

This clone has just one count. The chain recombines TRBV25-1 with TRBJ2-1; 7 nucleotides match TRBD2. Germline CDR1 MGHDK, CDR2 SYGVNS. With V trimmed by 5 bases and J by 10 bases, 5 bases remained unmatched. This CDR3 contains 12 residues. Written as DNA, the CDR3 is TGTGCCAGCAGTACTAGCGTAGGGGAGCAGTTCTTC. Protein sequence: CASSTSVGEQFF.

This rearrangement joins TRBV5-4 to TRBJ2-1; 12 nucleotides align to TRBD2. From germline, CDR1 is SGHNT and CDR2 YYREEE (reference sequence). The trim removed 0 bases at V and 2 bases at J, leaving 6 bases unmatched. The CDR3 spans 18 residues. The CDR3 sequence is CASSLATLAGGTYNEQFF. The CDR3 nucleotides read TGTGCCAGCAGCTTGGCTACTCTAGCGGGAGGGACCTACAATGAGCAGTTCTTC.

The gene calls are TRBV3-1 (or the pseudogene TRBV3-2) and TRBJ1-1; D gene unclear. There are 12 residues in the CDR3. The ends were cut back, 0 bases at V and 11 bases at J, with 10 bases in the middle. Germline V gene data show CDR1 as LGHDT and CDR2 as YNNKEL (reference sequence). CDR3 loop: CASSQDGKRAFF. The CDR3 DNA reads as TGTGCCAGCAGCCAAGATGGGAAGAGGGCTTTCTTT.

This chain uses TRBV5-1 with TRBJ1-1; D not resolved. The CDR3 has 15 residues. Germline CDR1 SGHRS, CDR2 YFSETQ. V was clipped by 1 base and J by 2 bases, with 12 bases between them. CDR3 in amino acids: CASSLPPGANTEAFF. The CDR3 DNA reads TGCGCCAGCAGCTTGCCCCCCGGCGCCAACACTGAAGCTTTCTTT.

V is TRBV25-1 and J is TRBJ1-3, with TRBD1 matching over 9 bases. V was pared by 7 bases and J by 0 bases, with 4 bases of the junction left unmatched. The CDR3 covers 15 residues. In germline, CDR1 is MGHDK, CDR2 SYGVNS. CDR3 DNA sequence: TGTGCCAGCAAGTCGACAGGGGGCTCTGGAAACACCATATATTTT. Its translation is CASKSTGGSGNTIYF.

This sequence joins TRBV11-2 and TRBJ1-1; D gene ambiguous. Germline V gene data show CDR1 as SGHAT and CDR2 as FQNNGV. V lost 2 bases to trimming and J lost 4 bases, with 8 bases between them. This CDR3 is built from 13 residues. The DNA for the CDR3 is TGTGCCAGCAGCTTAAGTGTTGGCACTGAAGCTTTCTTT. Translating gives CASSLSVGTEAFF.

The chain is built from TRBV3-1 (or the pseudogene TRBV3-2) and TRBJ1-2, with D possibly matching TRBD1 (5 bases). V was cut by 4 bases and J by 5 bases, with 8 bases left in between. Per the germline V gene, CDR1 is LGHDT and CDR2 is YNNKEL (reference sequence). The CDR3 extends over 12 amino acids. The CDR3 spells CASSLGPYGYTF. CDR3 in DNA: TGTGCCAGCAGCCTGGGGCCTTATGGCTACACCTTC.

The chain joins TRBV11-2 to TRBJ2-2; D may be TRBD2 (6 bases). The V gene lost 6 bases and the J gene lost 6 bases, with 11 bases spanning the gap. This CDR3 is built from 13 residues. Germline CDR1 SGHAT, CDR2 FQNNGV. Here the CDR3 DNA reads TGTGCCAGCAGTTATAGCGGAGCCGGGGAGCTGTTTTTT. Its protein is CASSYSGAGELFF.

The rearrangement joins TRBV7-8 to TRBJ2-3, with D perhaps matching TRBD2 (7 bases). The V and J ends lost 1 base and 2 bases respectively, with 10 bases between them. The CDR3 contains 15 residues. Germline CDR1 is SGHVS and CDR2 is FQNEAQ. The CDR3 DNA reads as TGTGCCAGCAGCTTAGTGGCGGGGGCCACAGATACGCAGTATTTT. It is translated as CASSLVAGATDTQYF.

V is TRBV7-8 and J is TRBJ2-7; D might be TRBD1 (6 bases). The germline gives CDR1 SGHVS, CDR2 FQNEAQ. Deletions cut 5 bases from V and 4 bases from J, with 21 bases between. The CDR3 loop spans 16 amino acids. For the CDR3, the DNA is TGTGCCAGCAGCCACCACAGGGTTCCTCGCTCATACGAGCAGTACTTC. Protein: CASSHHRVPRSYEQYF.

The chain carries TRBV12-3 or TRBV12-4 and TRBJ1-1, with no clear D. There are 13 residues in the CDR3. V lost 7 bases and J lost 4, with 13 bases in between. This CDR3 reads CASTTGARTEAFF. As DNA, the CDR3 is TGTGCCAGCACGACCGGAGCGCGCACTGAAGCTTTCTTT.

This chain joins TRBV7-2 and TRBJ2-5; TRBD2 aligns across 9 bases. CDR1 and CDR2 from the germline V gene are SGHTA and FQGNSA. V lost 1 base, J lost 6 bases, and 6 bases stayed unmatched. The CDR3 runs to 15 residues. Here the CDR3 reads CASSLEVAGVKTQYF. In DNA form, the CDR3 reads TGTGCCAGCAGCTTAGAGGTAGCGGGAGTAAAGACCCAGTACTTC.

The chain is built from TRBV24-1 and TRBJ2-1, with 12 bases matching TRBD2. CDR1 is KGHDR and CDR2 is SFDVKD in the germline V gene. Unmatched junction bases numbered 7, after V lost 5 bases and J lost 9 bases. This CDR3 spans 15 amino acids. The chain's CDR3 is CATSGLAGGRGEQFF. CDR3 DNA sequence: TGTGCCACCAGTGGTCTAGCGGGGGGGCGGGGTGAGCAGTTCTTC.